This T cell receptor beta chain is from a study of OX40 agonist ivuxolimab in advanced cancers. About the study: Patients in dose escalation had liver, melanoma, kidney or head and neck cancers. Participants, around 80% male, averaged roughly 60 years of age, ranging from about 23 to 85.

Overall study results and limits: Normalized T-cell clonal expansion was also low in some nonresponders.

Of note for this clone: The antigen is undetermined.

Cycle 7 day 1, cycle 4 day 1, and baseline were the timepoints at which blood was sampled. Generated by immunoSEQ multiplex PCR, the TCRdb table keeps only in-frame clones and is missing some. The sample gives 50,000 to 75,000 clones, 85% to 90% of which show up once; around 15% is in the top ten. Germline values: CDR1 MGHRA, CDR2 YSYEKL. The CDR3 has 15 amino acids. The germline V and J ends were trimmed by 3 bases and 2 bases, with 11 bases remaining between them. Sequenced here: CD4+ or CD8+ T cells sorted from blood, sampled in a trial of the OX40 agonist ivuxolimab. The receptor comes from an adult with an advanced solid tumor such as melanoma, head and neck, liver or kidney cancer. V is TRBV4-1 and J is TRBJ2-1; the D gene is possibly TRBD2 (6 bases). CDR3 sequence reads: CASSHKEGTYNEQFF. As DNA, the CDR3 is TGCGCCAGCAGCCACAAGGAGGGAACCTACAATGAGCAGTTCTTC.